This T cell receptor beta chain was recovered during a study of T cell responses to AZD1222 COVID-19 vaccine. Produced via immunoSEQ multiplex PCR; TCRdb's table is partial and in-frame only. Altogether more than 110,000 clones are present, nearly 95% being singletons, with the ten largest covering 3% to 4%. This clone was detected once. This TCR was recovered from an adult who received the AZD1222 COVID-19 vaccine. The sample consisted of peripheral blood, taken 28 days after the second AZD1222 dose.

The chain's CDR3 is CASSSTGGVNTEAFF. Written as DNA, the CDR3 is TGTGCCAGCAGCAGCACAGGGGGGGTGAACACTGAAGCTTTCTTT. The chain carries TRBV5-6 and TRBJ1-1; 8 positions agree with TRBD1. CDR1 and CDR2 from the germline V gene are SGHDT and YYEEEE. V lost 4 bases and J lost 0; bases outside the gene matches: 5. The CDR3 loop spans 15 amino acids.